The sequence of this TCR beta chain was determined in a study of CD8+CD57+ T cells in acquired aplastic anemia. On the study more broadly: The average for DNA from sorted CD4+ and CD8+ cells was 3 to 4 ug. Study results and caveats: Overlap between patients and controls comprised twenty-nine CD8+ CDR3 sequences. Patient and control CD8+ Simpson's diversity was not significantly different.

A word on this clonotype: Its antigen is still unknown.

Genomic DNA, serving as template, underwent TCR beta VDJ and CDR3 profiling. TCRdb used MiXCR to reprocess the reads, holding one entry per CDR3 protein. The sample has about 270,000 distinct CDR3 sequences, 82% seen once. All patients picked for sequencing had shown, by flow cytometry, an expansion of CD8+CD57+ cells. All patients had severe acquired aplastic anemia. The sequence was collected from a human donor with aplastic anemia. The specimen sequenced was sorted CD4+, CD8+, or CD8+CD57+ T cells (not recorded which) from PBMCs.

The CDR3 is CASRSNRTAQETQYF. DNA for the CDR3: TGTGCCAGCAGGTCCAATCGGACAGCACAAGAGACCCAGTACTTC. The V gene is TRBV11-3, the J gene TRBJ2-5; D possibly corresponds to TRBD1 (6 bases). Germline loops: CDR1 SGHNT, CDR2 YENEEA. The V end lost 6 bases, the J end lost 2 bases, and 16 bases lay between the germline ends. The CDR3 loop spans 15 amino acids. Full variable domain (rest looked up from reference TRBV11-3 and TRBJ2-5): EAGVVQSPRYKIIEKKQPVAFWCNPISGHNTLYWYLQNLGQGPELLIRYENEEAVDDSQLPKDRFSAERLKGVDSTLKIQPAELGDSAVYLCASRSNRTAQETQYFGPGTRLLVL.